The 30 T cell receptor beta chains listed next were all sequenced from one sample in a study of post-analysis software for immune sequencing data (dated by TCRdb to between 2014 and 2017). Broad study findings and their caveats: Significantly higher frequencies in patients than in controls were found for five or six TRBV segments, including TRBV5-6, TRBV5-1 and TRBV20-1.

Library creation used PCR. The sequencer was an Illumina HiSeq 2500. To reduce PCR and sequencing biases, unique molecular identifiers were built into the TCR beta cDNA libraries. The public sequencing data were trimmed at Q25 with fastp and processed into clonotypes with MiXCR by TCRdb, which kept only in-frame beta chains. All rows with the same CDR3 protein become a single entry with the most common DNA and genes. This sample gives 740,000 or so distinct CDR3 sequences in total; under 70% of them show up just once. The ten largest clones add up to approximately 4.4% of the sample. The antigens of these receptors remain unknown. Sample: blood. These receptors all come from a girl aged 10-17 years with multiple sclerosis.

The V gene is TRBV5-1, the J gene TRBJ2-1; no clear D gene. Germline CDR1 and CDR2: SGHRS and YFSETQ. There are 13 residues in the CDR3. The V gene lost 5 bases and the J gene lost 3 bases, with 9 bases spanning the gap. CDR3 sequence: CASRLLGYNEQFF. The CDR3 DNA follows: TGCGCCAGCAGGCTCCTAGGCTACAATGAGCAGTTCTTC.

The CDR3 nucleotides are TGTGCCAGCAGTTCCCGGGACAGGGGGTTTTACGAGCAGTACTTC. Amino acids: CASSSRDRGFYEQYF. The V call is TRBV6-6, the J call TRBJ2-7; 11 bases fit TRBD1. The J segment lost 4 bases and the V segment lost 4 bases, leaving 6 bases of the junction unmatched. The CDR3 consists of 15 residues. Germline V CDR1 and CDR2: MNHNY, SVGAGI (reference sequence).

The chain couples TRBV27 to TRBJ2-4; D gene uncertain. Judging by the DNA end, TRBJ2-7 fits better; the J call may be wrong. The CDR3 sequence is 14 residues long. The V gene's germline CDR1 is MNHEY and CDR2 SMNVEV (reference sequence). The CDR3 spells CASSSGGTTYEQYF. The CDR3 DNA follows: TGTGCCAGCAGTTCCGGCGGCACCACCTACGAGCAGTACTTC.

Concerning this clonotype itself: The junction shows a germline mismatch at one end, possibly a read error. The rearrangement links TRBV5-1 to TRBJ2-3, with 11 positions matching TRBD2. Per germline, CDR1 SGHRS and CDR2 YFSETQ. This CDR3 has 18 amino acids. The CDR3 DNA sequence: TGCACCAGCAGCCCCGACCCGGGACTAGCGGAAACCACAGATACGCAGTATTTT. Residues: CTSSPDPGLAETTDTQYF.

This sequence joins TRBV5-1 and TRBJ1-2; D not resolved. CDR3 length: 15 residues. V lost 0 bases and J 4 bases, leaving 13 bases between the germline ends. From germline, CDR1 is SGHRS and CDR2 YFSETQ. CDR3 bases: TGCGCCAGCAGCTTGGAGTCCCAATCAACCTATGGCTACACCTTC. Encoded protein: CASSLESQSTYGYTF.

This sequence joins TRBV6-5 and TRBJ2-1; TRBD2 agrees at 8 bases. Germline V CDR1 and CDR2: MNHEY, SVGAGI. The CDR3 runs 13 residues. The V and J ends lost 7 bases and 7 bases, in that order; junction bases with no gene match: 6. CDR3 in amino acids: CASNGGARNEQFF. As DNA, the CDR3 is TGTGCCAGCAACGGGGGGGCGAGGAATGAGCAGTTCTTC.

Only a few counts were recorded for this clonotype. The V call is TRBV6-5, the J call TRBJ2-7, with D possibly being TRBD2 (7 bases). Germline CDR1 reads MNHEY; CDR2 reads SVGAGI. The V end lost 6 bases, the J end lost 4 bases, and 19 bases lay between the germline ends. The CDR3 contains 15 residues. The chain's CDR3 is CASSPEGGRVYEQYF. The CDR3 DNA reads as TGTGCCAGCAGCCCCGAGGGGGGGCGAGTGTACGAGCAGTACTTC.

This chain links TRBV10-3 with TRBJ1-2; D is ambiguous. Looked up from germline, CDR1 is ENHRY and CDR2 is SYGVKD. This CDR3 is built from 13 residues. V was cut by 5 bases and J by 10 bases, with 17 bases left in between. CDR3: CAISSTPGRFYTF. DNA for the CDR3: TGTGCCATCAGTTCTACGCCGGGTCGGTTCTACACCTTC.

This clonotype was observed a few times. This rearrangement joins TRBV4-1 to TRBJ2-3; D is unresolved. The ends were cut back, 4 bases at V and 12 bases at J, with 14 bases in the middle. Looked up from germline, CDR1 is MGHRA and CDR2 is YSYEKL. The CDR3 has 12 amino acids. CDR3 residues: CASSLPSNLQYF. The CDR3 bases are TGCGCCAGCAGCCTGCCATCTAATTTACAGTATTTT.

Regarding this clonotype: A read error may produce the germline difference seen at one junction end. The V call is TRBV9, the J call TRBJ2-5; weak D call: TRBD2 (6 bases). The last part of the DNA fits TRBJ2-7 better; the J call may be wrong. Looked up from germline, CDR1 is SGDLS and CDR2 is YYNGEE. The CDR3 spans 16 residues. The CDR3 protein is CAGSVTLGGPDSEQYF. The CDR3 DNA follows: TGTGCCGGCAGCGTTACGTTAGGAGGGCCTGACAGCGAGCAGTACTTC.

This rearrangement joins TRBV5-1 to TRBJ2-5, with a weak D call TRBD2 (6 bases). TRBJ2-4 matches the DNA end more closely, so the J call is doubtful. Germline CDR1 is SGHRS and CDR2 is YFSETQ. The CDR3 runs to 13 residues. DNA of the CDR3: TGCGCCAGCAGCTTCGCGATGGGAGGCATTCAGTACTTC. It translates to CASSFAMGGIQYF.

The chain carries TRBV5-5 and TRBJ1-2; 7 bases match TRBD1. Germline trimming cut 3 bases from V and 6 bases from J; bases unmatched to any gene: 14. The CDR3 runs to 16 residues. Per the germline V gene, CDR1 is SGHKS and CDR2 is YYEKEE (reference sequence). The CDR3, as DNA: TGTGCCAGCAGCTACCGGACGACAGGGAGTGATCATGGCTACACCTTC. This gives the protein CASSYRTTGSDHGYTF. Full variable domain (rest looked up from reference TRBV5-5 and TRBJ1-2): DAGVTQSPTHLIKTRGQQVTLRCSPISGHKSVSWYQQVLGQGPQFIFQYYEKEERGRGNFPDRFSARQFPNYSSELNVNALLLGDSALYLCASSYRTTGSDHGYTFGSGTRLTVV.

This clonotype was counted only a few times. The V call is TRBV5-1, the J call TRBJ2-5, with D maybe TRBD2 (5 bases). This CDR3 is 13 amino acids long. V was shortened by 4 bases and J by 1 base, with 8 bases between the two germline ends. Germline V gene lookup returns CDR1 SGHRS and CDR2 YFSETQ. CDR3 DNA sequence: TGCGCCAGCAGCCGACTATTCCAAGAGACCCAGTACTTC. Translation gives CASSRLFQETQYF.

CDR3 sequence reads: CASSGSHIASDTQYF. DNA for the CDR3: TGCGCCAGCAGCGGATCTCATATCGCATCCGATACGCAGTATTTT. The chain has TRBV5-1 and TRBJ2-3; D ambiguous. The V end lost 4 bases, the J end lost 6 bases, and 18 bases lay between the germline ends. The CDR3 is 15 residues long. Germline loops: CDR1 SGHRS, CDR2 YFSETQ. The whole variable domain, filled in from reference TRBV5-1 and TRBJ2-3, reads KAGVTQTPRYLIKTRGQQVTLSCSPISGHRSVSWYQQTPGQGLQFLFEYFSETQRNKGNFPGRFSGRQFSNSRSEMNVSTLELGDSALYLCASSGSHIASDTQYFGPGTRLTVL.

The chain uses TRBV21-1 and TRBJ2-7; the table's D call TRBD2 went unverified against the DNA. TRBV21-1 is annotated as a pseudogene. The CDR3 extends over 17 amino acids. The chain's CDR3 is CASSKRGGGLEKDEQYF. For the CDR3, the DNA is TGTGCCAGCAGCAAACGTGGCGGAGGACTGGAGAAGGACGAGCAGTACTTC.

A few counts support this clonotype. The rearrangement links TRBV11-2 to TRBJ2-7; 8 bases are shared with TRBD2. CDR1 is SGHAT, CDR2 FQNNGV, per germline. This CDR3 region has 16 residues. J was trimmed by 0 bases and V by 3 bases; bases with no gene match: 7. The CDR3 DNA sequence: TGTGCCAGCAGCTTGGGAGGGGCGGGAGGCTCCTACGAGCAGTACTTC. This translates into CASSLGGAGGSYEQYF.

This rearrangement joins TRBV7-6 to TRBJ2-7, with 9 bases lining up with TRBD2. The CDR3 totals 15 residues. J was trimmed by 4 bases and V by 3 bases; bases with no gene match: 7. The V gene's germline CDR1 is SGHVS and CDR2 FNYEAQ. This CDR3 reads CASSLAGGPGYEQYF. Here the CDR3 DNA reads TGTGCCAGCAGCTTGGCGGGAGGGCCGGGATACGAGCAGTACTTC.

This CDR3 reads CAISVVSGSGYEQYF. The DNA of the CDR3 is TGTGCCATCAGTGTTGTTAGCGGGAGCGGGTACGAGCAGTACTTC. The chain links TRBV10-3 to TRBJ2-7, with 9 positions matching TRBD2. The CDR3 contains 15 residues. V lost 4 bases and J lost 4; bases outside the gene matches: 8. The V gene's germline CDR1 is ENHRY and CDR2 SYGVKD.

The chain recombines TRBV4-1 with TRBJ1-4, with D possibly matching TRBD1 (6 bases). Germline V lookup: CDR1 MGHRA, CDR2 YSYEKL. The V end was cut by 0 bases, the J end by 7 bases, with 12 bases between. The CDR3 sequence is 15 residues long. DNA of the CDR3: TGCGCCAGCAGCCAAGAGCAGGGGCTAATTGAAAAACTGTTTTTT. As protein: CASSQEQGLIEKLFF.

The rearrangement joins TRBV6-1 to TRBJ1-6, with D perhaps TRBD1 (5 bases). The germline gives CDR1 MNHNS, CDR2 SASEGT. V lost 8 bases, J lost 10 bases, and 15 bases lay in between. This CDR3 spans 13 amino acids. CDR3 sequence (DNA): TGTGCCAGCCGACAGAGGAGAGAATCACCCCTCCACTTT. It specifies CASRQRRESPLHF.

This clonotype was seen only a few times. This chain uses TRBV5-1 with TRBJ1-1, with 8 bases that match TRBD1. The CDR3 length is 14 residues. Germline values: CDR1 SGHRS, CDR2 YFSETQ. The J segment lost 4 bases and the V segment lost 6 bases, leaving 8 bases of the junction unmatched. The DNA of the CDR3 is TGCGCCAGCACCTCAGGGGGCCTCGGCACTGAAGCTTTCTTT. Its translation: CASTSGGLGTEAFF.

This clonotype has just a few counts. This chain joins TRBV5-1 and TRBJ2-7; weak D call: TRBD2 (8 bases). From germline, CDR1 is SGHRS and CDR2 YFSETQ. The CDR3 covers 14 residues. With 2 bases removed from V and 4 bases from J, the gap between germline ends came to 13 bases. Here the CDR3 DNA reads TGCGCCAGCAGCTTTCGGGAGGGGGCTTACGAGCAGTACTTC. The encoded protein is CASSFREGAYEQYF.

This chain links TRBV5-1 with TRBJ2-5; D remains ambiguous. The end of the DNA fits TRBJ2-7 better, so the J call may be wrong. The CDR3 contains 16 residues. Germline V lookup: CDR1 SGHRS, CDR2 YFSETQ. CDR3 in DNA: TGCGCCAGCAGCTTGGACCCGGTACTCTCTTTTTACGAGCAGTACTTC. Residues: CASSLDPVLSFYEQYF.

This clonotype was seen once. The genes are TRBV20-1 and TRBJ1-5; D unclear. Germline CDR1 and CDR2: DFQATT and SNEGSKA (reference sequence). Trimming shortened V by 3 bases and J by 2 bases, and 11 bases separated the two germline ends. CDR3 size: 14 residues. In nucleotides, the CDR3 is TGCAGTGCTAGGCCACGGATGGGCAATCAGCCCCAGCATTTT. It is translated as CSARPRMGNQPQHF.

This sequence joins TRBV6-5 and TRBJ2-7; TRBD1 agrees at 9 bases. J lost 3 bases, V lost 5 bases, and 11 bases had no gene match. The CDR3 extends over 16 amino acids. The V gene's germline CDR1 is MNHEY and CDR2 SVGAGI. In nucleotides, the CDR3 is TGTGCCAGCAGTCCGTTAGGGACAGGGAAGATCTACGAGCAGTACTTC. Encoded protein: CASSPLGTGKIYEQYF.

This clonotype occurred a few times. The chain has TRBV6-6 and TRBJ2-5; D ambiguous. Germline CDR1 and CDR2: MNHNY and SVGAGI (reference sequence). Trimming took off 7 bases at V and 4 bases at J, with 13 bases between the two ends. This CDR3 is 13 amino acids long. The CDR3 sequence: CASTSGYRETQYF. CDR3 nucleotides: TGTGCCAGCACCTCCGGGTATAGAGAGACCCAGTACTTC.

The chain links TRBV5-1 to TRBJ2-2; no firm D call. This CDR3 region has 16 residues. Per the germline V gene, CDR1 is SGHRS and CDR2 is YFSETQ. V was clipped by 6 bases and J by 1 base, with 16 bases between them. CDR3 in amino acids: CASTPAMAGNTGELFF. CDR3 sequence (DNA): TGCGCCAGCACGCCGGCCATGGCTGGGAACACCGGGGAGCTGTTTTTT. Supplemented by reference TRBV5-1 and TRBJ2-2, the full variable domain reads KAGVTQTPRYLIKTRGQQVTLSCSPISGHRSVSWYQQTPGQGLQFLFEYFSETQRNKGNFPGRFSGRQFSNSRSEMNVSTLELGDSALYLCASTPAMAGNTGELFFGEGSRLTVL.

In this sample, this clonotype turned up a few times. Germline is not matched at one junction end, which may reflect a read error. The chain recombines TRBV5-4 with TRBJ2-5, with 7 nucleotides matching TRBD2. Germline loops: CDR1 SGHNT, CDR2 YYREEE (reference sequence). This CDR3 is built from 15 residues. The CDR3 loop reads CASSFNAGREETQYF. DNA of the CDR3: TGTGCCAGCAGCTTTAATGCAGGGAGGGAAGAGACTCAGTACTTC. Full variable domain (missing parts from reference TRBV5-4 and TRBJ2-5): ETGVTQSPTHLIKTRGQQVTLRCSSQSGHNTVSWYQQALGQGPQFIFQYYREEENGRGNFPPRFSGLQFPNYSSELNVNALELDDSALYLCASSFNAGREETQYFGPGTRLLVL.

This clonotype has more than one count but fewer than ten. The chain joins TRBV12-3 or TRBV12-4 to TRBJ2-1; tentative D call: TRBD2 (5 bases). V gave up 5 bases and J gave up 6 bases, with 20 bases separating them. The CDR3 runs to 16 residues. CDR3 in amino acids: CASSRSTPGTSNEQFF. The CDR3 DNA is TGTGCCAGCAGTCGTTCCACACCGGGTACTAGCAATGAGCAGTTCTTC.

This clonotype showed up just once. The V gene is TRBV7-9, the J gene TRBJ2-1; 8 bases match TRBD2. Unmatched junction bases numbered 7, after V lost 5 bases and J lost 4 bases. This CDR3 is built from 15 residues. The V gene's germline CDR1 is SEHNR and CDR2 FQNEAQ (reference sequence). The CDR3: CASSVSGGRYNEQFF. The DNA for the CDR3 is TGTGCCAGCAGCGTAAGCGGGGGCCGTTACAATGAGCAGTTCTTC.